This T cell receptor beta chain was obtained from a study of preoperative IRX-2 immunotherapy in early breast cancer. Germline CDR1 reads MDHEN; CDR2 reads SYDVKM. CDR3 size: 12 residues. V lost 2 bases, J lost 3 bases, and 5 bases lay in between. Measured with immunoSEQ multiplex PCR; TCRdb has only the in-frame clones, and not every one. The sample lists about 98,000 clones, approximately 90% occurring once. The treatment is: preoperative locoregional IRX-2 cytokine immunotherapy. Preoperative locoregional IRX-2 cytokine immunotherapy was tested in the phase Ib source study. The V gene is TRBV28, the J gene TRBJ2-7; D is unclear. The sequence came from a human donor with breast cancer. Sequences were derived from tumor tissue, sampled after IRX-2 immunotherapy. CDR3 residues: CASSLTHYEQYF. The CDR3 region has the DNA TGTGCCAGCAGTTTAACCCACTACGAGCAGTACTTC.